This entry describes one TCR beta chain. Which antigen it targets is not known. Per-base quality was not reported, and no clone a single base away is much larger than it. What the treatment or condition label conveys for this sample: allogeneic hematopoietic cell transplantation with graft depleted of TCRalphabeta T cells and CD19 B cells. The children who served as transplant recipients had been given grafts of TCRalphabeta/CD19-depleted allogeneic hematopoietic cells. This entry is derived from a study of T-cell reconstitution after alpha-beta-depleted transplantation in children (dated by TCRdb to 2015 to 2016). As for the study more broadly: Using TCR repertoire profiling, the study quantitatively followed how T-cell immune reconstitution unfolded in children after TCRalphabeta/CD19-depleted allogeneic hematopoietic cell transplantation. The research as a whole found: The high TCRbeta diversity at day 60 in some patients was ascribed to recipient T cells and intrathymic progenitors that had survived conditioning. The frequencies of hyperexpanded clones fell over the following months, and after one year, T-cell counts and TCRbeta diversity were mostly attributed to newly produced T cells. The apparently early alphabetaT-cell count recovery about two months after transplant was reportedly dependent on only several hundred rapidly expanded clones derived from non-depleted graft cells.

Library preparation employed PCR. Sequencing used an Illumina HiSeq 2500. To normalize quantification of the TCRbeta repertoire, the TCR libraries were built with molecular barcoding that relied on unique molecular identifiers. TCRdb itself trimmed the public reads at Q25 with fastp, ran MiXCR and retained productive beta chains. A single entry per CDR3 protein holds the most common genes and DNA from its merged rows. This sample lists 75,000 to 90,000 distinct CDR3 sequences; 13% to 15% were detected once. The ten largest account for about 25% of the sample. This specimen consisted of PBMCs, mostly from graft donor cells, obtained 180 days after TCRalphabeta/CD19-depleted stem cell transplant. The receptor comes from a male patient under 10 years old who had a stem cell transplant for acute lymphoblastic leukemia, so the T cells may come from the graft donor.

The sequence in DNA is TGTGCCAGCAGCCAAGATCGAGCGGGGATTGACAATGAGCAGTTCTTC. This encodes CASSQDRAGIDNEQFF. The chain employs TRBV3-1 and TRBJ2-1, and TRBD2 matches 7 of the central bases. From a lookup of the germline V gene (reference sequence), CDR1 and CDR2 are LGHDT and YNNKEL. V ends up 0 bases short and J 5 bases short, with an unmatched junction base count of 7. The CDR3 covers 16 residues, taking in both the cysteine and the phenylalanine. Solely the CDR3 DNA is kept, with 48 bases framed from the first base.